This TCR beta chain appears in the sequencing data of a study of blood T cell repertoires in COVID-19. Study-wide context: Whether acute or convalescent, the COVID-19 samples came from the United States, Italy and Spain. T cells, B-cell-depleted T cells, or PBMCs supplied cDNA or gDNA.

Germline V gene data show CDR1 as MNHEY and CDR2 as SMNVEV (reference sequence). This CDR3 has 15 residues. The V and J ends lost 3 bases and 5 bases, in that order; junction bases with no gene match: 6. The authors' processing: Scientists estimated how many nucleated cells there were by amplifying reference gene primers. The protocol was immunoSEQ multiplex PCR, while the TCRdb copy is restricted to in-frame clones and leaves out a portion. The V and J calls and clone size are taken from that table; D and trimming were inferred from the DNA. The sample carries roughly 280,000 clones, approximately 86% recorded once.

The chain carries TRBV27 and TRBJ2-5; TRBD1 matches at 10 bases. Sequencing was performed on peripheral blood. This sequence originates from a man aged 35-49 years with active or convalescent COVID-19. Here the CDR3 reads CASSFGTGVRETQYF. CDR3 in DNA: TGTGCCAGCAGTTTCGGGACAGGGGTTCGGGAGACCCAGTACTTC.